Listed below are T cell receptor beta chains from one sample, sequenced in a study of cytomegalovirus exposure and HLA in healthy donors. The method was immunoSEQ multiplex PCR; TCRdb's version includes in-frame clones alone and lacks a portion of them. The repertoire includes roughly 200,000 clones, approximately 87% of them detected once, and 1% to 1.5% sits in the top ten. Input material: PBMCs. Every receptor here comes from a man aged 25 to 40 in good health and CMV-seronegative. The CDR3 runs from the conserved cysteine through the conserved F or W. The order of the fields is J gene, D gene, V gene, clone size, CDR3 DNA, CDR3 protein. The D gene is left open where the match is weak. Only some rows state a clone size, as once, few, many or a class for expanded clones.

>TRBJ2-5|TRBD2|TRBV7-2|-
TGTGCCAGCAGACGTAGCGGGGAGACCCAGTACTTC
CASRRSGETQYF
>TRBJ1-3|-|TRBV28|-
TGTGCCAGCAGTTTAGGGGTCAGGGTCTTTTCTGGAAACACCATATATTTT
CASSLGVRVFSGNTIYF
>TRBJ1-5|-|TRBV6-9|-
TGTGCCAGCAACAGAGAGAAACCTAGCAATCAGCCCCAGCATTTT
CASNREKPSNQPQHF
>TRBJ2-7|-|TRBV5-5|-
TGTGCCAGCAGCTTTGAGGGTGTCCGGGCCTACGAGCAGTACTTC
CASSFEGVRAYEQYF
>TRBJ1-2|TRBD1|TRBV15|once
TGTGCCACCAGCAGAGATAAGGGGGCAGAGGGCTACACCTTC
CATSRDKGAEGYTF
>TRBJ2-3|-|TRBV5-6|-
TGTGCCAGCAGCTTGGTAGGAGGGGGCGAGATTGGGACAGATACGCAGTATTTT
CASSLVGGGEIGTDTQYF
>TRBJ1-1|-|TRBV19|-
TGTGCCAGTACGTTGGGGGCCTTGAACACTGAAGCTTTCTTT
CASTLGALNTEAFF
>TRBJ2-2|-|TRBV19|once
TGTGCCAGTAGTTCGTATTACAGGGACACCGGGGAGCTGTTTTTT
CASSSYYRDTGELFF
>TRBJ1-4|-|TRBV19|-
TGTGCCAGTAGTACTCTGACCGGACAGCCACTGTTTTTT
CASSTLTGQPLFF
>TRBJ1-1|TRBD1|TRBV29-1|-
TGCAGCGTCGCCGGGACAGGGGGTTTTGAAGCTTTCTTT
CSVAGTGGFEAFF
>TRBJ2-2|-|TRBV6-4|-
TGTGCCAGCAGTGAGAGGGAGGGGGAGCTGTTTTTT
CASSEREGELFF
>TRBJ2-1|TRBD1|TRBV7-2|-
TGTGCCAGCAGCCGGGGACAGTCAGCCTACAATGAGCAGTTCTTC
CASSRGQSAYNEQFF
>TRBJ2-7|-|TRBV28|-
TGTGCCACCGGACAGCCAAACTACGAGCAGTACTTC
CATGQPNYEQYF
>TRBJ1-1|-|TRBV15|-
TGTGCCACCAGCAGAGATCGCGGGGTGAACACTGAAGCTTTCTTT
CATSRDRGVNTEAFF
>TRBJ2-5|TRBD2|TRBV9|-
TGTGCCAGCAGCCCGTTAAGTGCGGCTAGCGGCCAAGAGACCCAGTACTTC
CASSPLSAASGQETQYF
>TRBJ2-1|-|TRBV6-1|-
TGTGCCAGCAGTGACCAGCGGGTGGATGAGCAGTTCTTC
CASSDQRVDEQFF
>TRBJ2-1|-|TRBV19|once
TGTGCCAGTAGTAAAGCGGCCCCTGGGTCCTACAATGAGCAGTTCTTC
CASSKAAPGSYNEQFF
>TRBJ1-4|TRBD1|TRBV10-3|-
TGTGCCATCAGTGAGACAGGGGGCCTTGAAAAACTGTTTTTT
CAISETGGLEKLFF
>TRBJ2-7|-|TRBV6-5|once
TGTGCCAGCAGTTACTCGACCAGAGGAGAGCAGTACTTC
CASSYSTRGEQYF
>TRBJ2-7|-|TRBV30|once
TGTGCCTGGAGTGTTAAGGGAGATGGGTACTTC
CAWSVKGDGYF
>TRBJ1-6|-|TRBV28|-
TGTGCCAGCAGTTTAGATGGGGCAGTAGATTCACCCCTCCACTTT
CASSLDGAVDSPLHF
>TRBJ2-4|TRBD1|TRBV4-2|-
TGTGCCAGCAGCCCTCCGGGACAGGGCGGACACATTCAGTACTTC
CASSPPGQGGHIQYF
>TRBJ1-5|TRBD1|TRBV6-6|-
TGTGCCAGCAGTTACTCGAAGGGACAGGGGAATCAGCCCCAGCATTTT
CASSYSKGQGNQPQHF
>TRBJ1-5|TRBD1|TRBV27|-
TGTGCCAGCAGTTTAGGGACAGGGGGCAGTCAGCCCCAGCATTTT
CASSLGTGGSQPQHF
>TRBJ1-5|TRBD1|TRBV27|-
TGTGCCAGCAGCGACCAGGGGGCAAACATGCCCCAGCATTTT
CASSDQGANMPQHF
>TRBJ2-3|TRBD1|TRBV7-2|-
TGTGCCAGCAGCTTTGACAGGGGGCAGCTGATTACGCAGTATTTT
CASSFDRGQLITQYF
>TRBJ1-5|TRBD1|TRBV2|-
TGTGCCAGCATGGGGGACAGGGGCAATCAGCCCCAGCATTTT
CASMGDRGNQPQHF
>TRBJ2-3|-|TRBV7-9|-
TGTGCCAGCAGCTTAGCTTTCGGACCGCGGGGCACAGATACGCAGTATTTT
CASSLAFGPRGTDTQYF
>TRBJ2-1|-|TRBV28|once
TGTGCCAGCAGCCCAAGACTGAGCTCCTACAATGAGCAGTTCTTC
CASSPRLSSYNEQFF
>TRBJ2-1|-|TRBV7-8|-
TGTGCCAGCAGCTCCGGGACTCGCGGGTACAATGAGCAGTTCTTC
CASSSGTRGYNEQFF
>TRBJ2-3|TRBD2|TRBV28|-
TGTGCCAGCAGTACCGACATGGGGCTAGCGGGAGGGCGAGAAGATACGCAGTATTTT
CASSTDMGLAGGREDTQYF
>TRBJ2-1|TRBD2|TRBV5-4|once
TGTGCCAGCAGCCCTCCCGGCGGAGCGGGATATCAGCAGTTCTTC
CASSPPGGAGYQQFF
>TRBJ2-1|TRBD2|TRBV28|-
TGTGCCAGCAGGCCCACTAGCGGGGGATTCCTTCCCTACAATGAGCAGTTCTTC
CASRPTSGGFLPYNEQFF
>TRBJ1-6|-|TRBV7-2|-
TGTGCCAGCAGCTTGGGACTGACCAATTCACCCCTCCACTTT
CASSLGLTNSPLHF
>TRBJ2-1|TRBD2|TRBV11-2|few
TGTGCCAGCAGCTTACAGGGACTAGCGGGGCTAACCTCCTACAATGAGCAGTTCTTC
CASSLQGLAGLTSYNEQFF
>TRBJ1-4|-|TRBV27|-
TGTGCCAGCAGACTGACAGGCCGCAATGAAAAACTGTTTTTT
CASRLTGRNEKLFF
>TRBJ1-6|TRBD1|TRBV6-1|-
TGTGCCAGCAGTGAAGCGGGACAGGGGTATTCACCCCTCCACTTT
CASSEAGQGYSPLHF